This T cell receptor (beta chain) was captured in a study of T cell repertoires and HLA-DP antigens. General study points: Clones undetected before culture averaged approximately 35% against one allele and about 50% against the other.

This clone occurred once. The antigen remains undetermined. The CDR3 sequence is 12 residues long. The V gene's germline CDR1 is SGHKS and CDR2 YYEKEE (reference sequence). Trimming shortened V by 0 bases and J by 4 bases, and 4 bases separated the two germline ends. Measured with immunoSEQ multiplex PCR; TCRdb has only the in-frame clones, and not every one. This sample carries fewer than 75,000 clones, 80% of them seen once, and the ten largest clones take around 1.5%. This receptor was obtained from a man between 60 and 75 years old in good health and CMV-seronegative. This sequence joins TRBV5-5 and TRBJ2-5, with unresolved D. Sequenced input: CD4+ T cells from PBMCs. CDR3 loop: CASSLEAETQYF. DNA of the CDR3: TGTGCCAGCAGCTTGGAGGCAGAGACCCAGTACTTC. Looking up the rest from reference TRBV5-5 and TRBJ2-5 gives the full variable domain: DAGVTQSPTHLIKTRGQQVTLRCSPISGHKSVSWYQQVLGQGPQFIFQYYEKEERGRGNFPDRFSARQFPNYSSELNVNALLLGDSALYLCASSLEAETQYFGPGTRLLVL.